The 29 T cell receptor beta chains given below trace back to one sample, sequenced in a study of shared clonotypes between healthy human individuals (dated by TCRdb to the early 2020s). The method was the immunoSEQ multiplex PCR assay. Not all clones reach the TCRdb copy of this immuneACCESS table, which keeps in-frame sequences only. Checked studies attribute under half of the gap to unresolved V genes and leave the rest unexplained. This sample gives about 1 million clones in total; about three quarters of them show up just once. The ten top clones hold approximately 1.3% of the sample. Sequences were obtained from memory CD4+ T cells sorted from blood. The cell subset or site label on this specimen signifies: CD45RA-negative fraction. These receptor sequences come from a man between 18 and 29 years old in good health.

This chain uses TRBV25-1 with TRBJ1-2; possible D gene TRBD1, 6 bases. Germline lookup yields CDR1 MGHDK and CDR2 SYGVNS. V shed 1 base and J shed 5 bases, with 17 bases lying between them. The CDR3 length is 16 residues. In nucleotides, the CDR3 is TGTGCCAGCAGTGAATCGGGAGGACAGCGCCTTTATGGCTACACCTTC. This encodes CASSESGGQRLYGYTF.

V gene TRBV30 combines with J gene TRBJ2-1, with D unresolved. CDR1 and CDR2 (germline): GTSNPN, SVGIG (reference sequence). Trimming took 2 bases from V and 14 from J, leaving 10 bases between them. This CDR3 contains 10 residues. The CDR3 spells CAWSPRKKFF. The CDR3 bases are TGTGCCTGGAGTCCCCGGAAGAAGTTCTTC.

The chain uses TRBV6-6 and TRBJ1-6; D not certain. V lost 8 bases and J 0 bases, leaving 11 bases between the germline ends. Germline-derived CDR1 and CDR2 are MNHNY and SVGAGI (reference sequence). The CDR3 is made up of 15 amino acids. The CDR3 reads CASVPRSSYNSPLHF. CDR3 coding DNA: TGTGCCAGCGTTCCCCGGAGCTCCTATAATTCACCCCTCCACTTT.

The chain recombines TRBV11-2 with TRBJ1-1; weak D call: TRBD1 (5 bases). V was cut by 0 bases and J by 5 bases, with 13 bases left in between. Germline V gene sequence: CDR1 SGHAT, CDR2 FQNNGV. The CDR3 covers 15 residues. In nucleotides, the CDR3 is TGTGCCAGCAGCTTAGACGGGGGACCGGATACTGAAGCTTTCTTT. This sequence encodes CASSLDGGPDTEAFF.

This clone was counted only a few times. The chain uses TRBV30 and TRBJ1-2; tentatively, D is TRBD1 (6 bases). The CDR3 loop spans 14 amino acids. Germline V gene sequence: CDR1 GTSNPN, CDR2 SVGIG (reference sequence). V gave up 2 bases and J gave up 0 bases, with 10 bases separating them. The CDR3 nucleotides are TGTGCCTGGAGTTCTGACAGGCCTAACTATGGCTACACCTTC. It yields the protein CAWSSDRPNYGYTF.

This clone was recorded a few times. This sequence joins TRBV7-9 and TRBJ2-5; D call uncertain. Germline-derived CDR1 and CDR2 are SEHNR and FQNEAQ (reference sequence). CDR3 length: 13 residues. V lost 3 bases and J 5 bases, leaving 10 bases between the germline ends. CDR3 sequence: CASSFWVSETQYF. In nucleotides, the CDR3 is TGTGCCAGCAGCTTTTGGGTCTCCGAGACCCAGTACTTC.

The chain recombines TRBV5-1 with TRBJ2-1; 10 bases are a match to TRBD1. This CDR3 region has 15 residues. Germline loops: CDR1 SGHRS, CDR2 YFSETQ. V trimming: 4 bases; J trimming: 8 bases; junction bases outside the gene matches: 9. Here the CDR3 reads CASSTGQGVNYEQFF. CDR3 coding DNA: TGCGCCAGCAGCACCGGACAGGGGGTGAATTATGAGCAGTTCTTC.

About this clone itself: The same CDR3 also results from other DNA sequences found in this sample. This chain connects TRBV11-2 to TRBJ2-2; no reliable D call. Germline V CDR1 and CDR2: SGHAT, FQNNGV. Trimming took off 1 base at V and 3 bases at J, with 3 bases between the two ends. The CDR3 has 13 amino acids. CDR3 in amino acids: CASSLGYTGELFF. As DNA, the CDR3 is TGTGCCAGCAGCTTAGGTTACACCGGGGAGCTGTTTTTT.

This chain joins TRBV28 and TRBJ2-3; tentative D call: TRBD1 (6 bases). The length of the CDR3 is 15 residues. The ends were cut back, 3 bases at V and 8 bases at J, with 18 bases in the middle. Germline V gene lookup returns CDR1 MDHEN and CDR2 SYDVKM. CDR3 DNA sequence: TGTGCCAGCAGTTTCCCCAGGGGCGGAAGGGGTACGCAGTATTTT. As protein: CASSFPRGGRGTQYF.

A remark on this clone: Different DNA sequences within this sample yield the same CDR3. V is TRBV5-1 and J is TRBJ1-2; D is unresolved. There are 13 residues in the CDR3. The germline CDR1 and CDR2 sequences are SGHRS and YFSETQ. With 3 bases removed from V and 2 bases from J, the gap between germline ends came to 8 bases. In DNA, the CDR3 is TGCGCCAGCAGCTCGGACGGAAACTATGGCTACACCTTC. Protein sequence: CASSSDGNYGYTF.

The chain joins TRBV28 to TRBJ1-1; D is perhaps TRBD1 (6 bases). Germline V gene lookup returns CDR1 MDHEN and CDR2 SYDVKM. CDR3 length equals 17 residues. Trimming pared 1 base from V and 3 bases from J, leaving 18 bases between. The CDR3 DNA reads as TGTGCCAGCAGTTTATCCCTAAAGGGGGATGGGGACACTGAAGCTTTCTTT. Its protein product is CASSLSLKGDGDTEAFF. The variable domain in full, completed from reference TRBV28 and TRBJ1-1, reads DVKVTQSSRYLVKRTGEKVFLECVQDMDHENMFWYRQDPGLGLRLIYFSYDVKMKEKGDIPEGYSVSREKKERFSLILESASTNQTSMYLCASSLSLKGDGDTEAFFGQGTRLTVV.

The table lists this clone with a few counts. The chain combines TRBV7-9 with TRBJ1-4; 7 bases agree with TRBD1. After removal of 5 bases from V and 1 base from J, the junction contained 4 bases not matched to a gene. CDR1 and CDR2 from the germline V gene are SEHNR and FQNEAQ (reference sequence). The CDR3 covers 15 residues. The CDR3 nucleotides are TGTGCCAGCAGCGCTAACAGGGGAACTAATGAAAAACTGTTTTTT. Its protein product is CASSANRGTNEKLFF.

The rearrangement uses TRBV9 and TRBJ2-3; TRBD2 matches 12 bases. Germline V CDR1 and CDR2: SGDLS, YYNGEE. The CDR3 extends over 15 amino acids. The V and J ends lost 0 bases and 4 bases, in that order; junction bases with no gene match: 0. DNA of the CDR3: TGTGCCAGCAGCGTAGGACTAGCGGGGGCAGATACGCAGTATTTT. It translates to CASSVGLAGADTQYF.

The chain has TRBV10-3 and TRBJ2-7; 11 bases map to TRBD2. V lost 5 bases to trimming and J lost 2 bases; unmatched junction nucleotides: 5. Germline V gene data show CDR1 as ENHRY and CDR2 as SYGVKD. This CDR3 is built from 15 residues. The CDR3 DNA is TGTGCCATCAGTAGACTAGCGGGGACCCCCTACGAGCAGTACTTC. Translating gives CAISRLAGTPYEQYF.

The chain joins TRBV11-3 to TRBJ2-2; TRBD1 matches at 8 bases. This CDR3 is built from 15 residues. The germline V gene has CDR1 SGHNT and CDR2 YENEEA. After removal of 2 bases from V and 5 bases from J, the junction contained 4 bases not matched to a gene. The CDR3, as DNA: TGTGCCAGCAGCTTAAGAGACAGGGGTACCGGGGAGCTGTTTTTT. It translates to CASSLRDRGTGELFF.

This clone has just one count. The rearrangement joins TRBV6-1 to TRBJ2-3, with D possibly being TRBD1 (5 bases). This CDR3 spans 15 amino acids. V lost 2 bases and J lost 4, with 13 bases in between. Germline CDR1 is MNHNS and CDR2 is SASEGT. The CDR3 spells CASSEPHRWPDTQYF. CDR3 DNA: TGTGCCAGCAGTGAACCCCACAGGTGGCCAGATACGCAGTATTTT.

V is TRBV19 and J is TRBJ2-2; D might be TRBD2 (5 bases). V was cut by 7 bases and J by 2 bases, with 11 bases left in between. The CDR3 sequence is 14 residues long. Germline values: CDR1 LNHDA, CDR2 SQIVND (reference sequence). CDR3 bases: TGTGCCAGTATGTACGGGATAAACACCGGGGAGCTGTTTTTT. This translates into CASMYGINTGELFF.

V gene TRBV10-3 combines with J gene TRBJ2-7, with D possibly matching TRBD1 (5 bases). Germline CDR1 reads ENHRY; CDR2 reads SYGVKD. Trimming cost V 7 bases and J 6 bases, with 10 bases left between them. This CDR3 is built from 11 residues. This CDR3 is CAIMQGAEQYF. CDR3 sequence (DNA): TGTGCCATCATGCAGGGTGCCGAGCAGTACTTC.

CDR3 protein: CASSWDKRYEQYF. The CDR3 nucleotides read TGCGCCAGCAGCTGGGACAAGCGCTACGAGCAGTACTTC. This chain uses TRBV5-1 with TRBJ2-7; TRBD1 might be the D (6 bases). CDR1 and CDR2 (germline): SGHRS, YFSETQ. The length of the CDR3 is 13 residues. The V end lost 3 bases, the J end lost 3 bases, and 10 bases lay between the germline ends.

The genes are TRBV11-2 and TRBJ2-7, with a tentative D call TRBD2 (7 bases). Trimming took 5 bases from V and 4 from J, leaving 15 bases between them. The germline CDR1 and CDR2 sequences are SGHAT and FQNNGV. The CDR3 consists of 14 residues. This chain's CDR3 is CASSQTGGAYEQYF. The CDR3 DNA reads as TGTGCCAGCAGCCAGACGGGGGGCGCGTACGAGCAGTACTTC.

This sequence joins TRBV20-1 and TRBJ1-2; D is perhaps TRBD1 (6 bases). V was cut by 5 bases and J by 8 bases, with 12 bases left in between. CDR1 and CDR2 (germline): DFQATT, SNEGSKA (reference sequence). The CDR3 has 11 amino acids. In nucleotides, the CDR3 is TGCAGTGCTCCTCGGACAGACGGCTACACCTTC. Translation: CSAPRTDGYTF.

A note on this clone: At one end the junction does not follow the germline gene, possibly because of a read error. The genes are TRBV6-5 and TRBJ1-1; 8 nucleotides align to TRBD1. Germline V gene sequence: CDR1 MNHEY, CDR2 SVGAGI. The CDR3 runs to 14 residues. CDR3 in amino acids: CASSWGQVNAEAFF. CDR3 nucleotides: TGTGCCAGCAGTTGGGGACAGGTGAACGCTGAAGCTTTCTTT.

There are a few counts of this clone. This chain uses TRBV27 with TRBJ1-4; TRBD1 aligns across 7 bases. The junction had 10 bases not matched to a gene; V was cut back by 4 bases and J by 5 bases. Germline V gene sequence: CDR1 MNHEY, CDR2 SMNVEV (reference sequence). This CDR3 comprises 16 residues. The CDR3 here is CASSSIQGRANEKLFF. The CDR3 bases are TGTGCCAGCAGTTCCATACAGGGGAGGGCGAATGAAAAACTGTTTTTT.

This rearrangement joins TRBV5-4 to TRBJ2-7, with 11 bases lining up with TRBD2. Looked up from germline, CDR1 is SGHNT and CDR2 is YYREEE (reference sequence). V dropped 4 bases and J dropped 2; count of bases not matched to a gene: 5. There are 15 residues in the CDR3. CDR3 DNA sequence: TGTGCCAGCAGCCAGACTAGCGGGGCTACCTACGAGCAGTACTTC. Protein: CASSQTSGATYEQYF.

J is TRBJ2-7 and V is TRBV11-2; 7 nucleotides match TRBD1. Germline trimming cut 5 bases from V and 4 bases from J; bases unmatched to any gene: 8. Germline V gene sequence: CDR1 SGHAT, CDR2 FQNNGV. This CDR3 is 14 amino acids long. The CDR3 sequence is CASSTTTGPYEQYF. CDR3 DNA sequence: TGTGCCAGCAGCACGACGACAGGGCCATACGAGCAGTACTTC.

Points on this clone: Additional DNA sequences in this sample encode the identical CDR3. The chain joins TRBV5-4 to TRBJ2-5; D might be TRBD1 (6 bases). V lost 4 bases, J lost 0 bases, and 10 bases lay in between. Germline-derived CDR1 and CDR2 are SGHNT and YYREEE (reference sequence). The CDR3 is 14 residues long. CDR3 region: CASSLGQYQETQYF. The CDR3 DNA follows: TGTGCCAGCAGCCTAGGACAGTACCAAGAGACCCAGTACTTC.

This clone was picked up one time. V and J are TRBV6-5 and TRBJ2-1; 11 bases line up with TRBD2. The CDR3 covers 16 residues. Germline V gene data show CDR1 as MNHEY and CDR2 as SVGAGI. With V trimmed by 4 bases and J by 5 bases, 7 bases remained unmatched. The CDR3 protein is CASSSGPGLADNEQFF. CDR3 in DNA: TGTGCCAGCAGTTCCGGGCCGGGACTAGCGGACAATGAGCAGTTCTTC.

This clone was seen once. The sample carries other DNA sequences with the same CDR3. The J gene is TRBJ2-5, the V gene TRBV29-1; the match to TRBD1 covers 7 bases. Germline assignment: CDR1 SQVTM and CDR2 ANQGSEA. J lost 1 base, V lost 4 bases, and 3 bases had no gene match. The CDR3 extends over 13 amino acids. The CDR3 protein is CSVAGTAQETQYF. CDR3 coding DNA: TGCAGCGTTGCCGGGACAGCCCAAGAGACCCAGTACTTC.

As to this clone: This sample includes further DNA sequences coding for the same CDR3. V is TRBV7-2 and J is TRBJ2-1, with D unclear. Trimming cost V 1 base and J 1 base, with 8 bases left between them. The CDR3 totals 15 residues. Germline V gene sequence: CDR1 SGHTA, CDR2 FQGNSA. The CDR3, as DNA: TGTGCCAGCAGCTTAGACCGTGGGTCCTACAATGAGCAGTTCTTC. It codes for CASSLDRGSYNEQFF. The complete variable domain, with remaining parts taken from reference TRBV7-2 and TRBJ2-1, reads GAGVSQSPSNKVTEKGKDVELRCDPISGHTALYWYRQSLGQGLEFLIYFQGNSAPDKSGLPSDRFSAERTGGSVSTLTIQRTQQEDSAVYLCASSLDRGSYNEQFFGPGTRLTVL.